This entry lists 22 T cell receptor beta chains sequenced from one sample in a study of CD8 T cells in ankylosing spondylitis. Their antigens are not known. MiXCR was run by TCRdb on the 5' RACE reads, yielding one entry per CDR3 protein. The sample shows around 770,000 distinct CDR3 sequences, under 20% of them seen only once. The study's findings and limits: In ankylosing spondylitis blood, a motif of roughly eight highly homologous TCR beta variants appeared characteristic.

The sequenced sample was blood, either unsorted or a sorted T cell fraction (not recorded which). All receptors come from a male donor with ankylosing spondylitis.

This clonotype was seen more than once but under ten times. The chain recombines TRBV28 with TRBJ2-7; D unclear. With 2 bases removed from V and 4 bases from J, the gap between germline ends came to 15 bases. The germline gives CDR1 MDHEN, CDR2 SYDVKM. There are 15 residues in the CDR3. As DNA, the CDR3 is TGTGCCAGCAGTTTAAAGGAACTCCCTCTGTACGAGCAGTACTTC. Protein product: CASSLKELPLYEQYF.

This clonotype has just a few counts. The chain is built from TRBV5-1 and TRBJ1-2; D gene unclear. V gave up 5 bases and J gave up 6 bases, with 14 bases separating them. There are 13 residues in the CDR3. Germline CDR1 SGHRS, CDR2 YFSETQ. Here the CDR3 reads CASSRTLVDGYTF. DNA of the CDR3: TGCGCCAGCAGTCGGACTCTCGTAGATGGCTACACCTTC.

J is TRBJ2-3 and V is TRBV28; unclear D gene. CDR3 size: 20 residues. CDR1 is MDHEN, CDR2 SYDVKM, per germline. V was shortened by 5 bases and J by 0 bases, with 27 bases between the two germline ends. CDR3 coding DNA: TGTGCCAGCAGTCCCGCAATTTTCGTTCCGTATTTGAATAGCACAGATACGCAGTATTTT. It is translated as CASSPAIFVPYLNSTDTQYF.

The CDR3 loop reads CASSYVTLAGEPEQFF. CDR3 DNA sequence: TGTGCCAGCAGCTACGTGACACTAGCGGGGGAGCCTGAGCAGTTCTTC. This rearrangement joins TRBV3-1 to TRBJ2-1; 11 bases line up with TRBD2. Per the germline V gene, CDR1 is LGHDT and CDR2 is YNNKEL (reference sequence). CDR3 length equals 16 residues. With 5 bases clipped from V and 9 bases from J, the junction kept 12 bases outside the gene matches.

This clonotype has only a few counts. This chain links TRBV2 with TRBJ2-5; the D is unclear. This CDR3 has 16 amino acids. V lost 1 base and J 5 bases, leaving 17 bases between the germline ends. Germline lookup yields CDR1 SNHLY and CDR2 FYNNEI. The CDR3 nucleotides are TGTGCCAGCAGTGAAGGGATCATACCAATGGGGGAGACCCAGTACTTC. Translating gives CASSEGIIPMGETQYF. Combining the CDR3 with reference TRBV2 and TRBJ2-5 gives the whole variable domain EPEVTQTPSHQVTQMGQEVILRCVPISNHLYFYWYRQILGQKVEFLVSFYNNEISEKSEIFDDQFSVERPDGSNFTLKIRSTKLEDSAMYFCASSEGIIPMGETQYFGPGTRLLVL.

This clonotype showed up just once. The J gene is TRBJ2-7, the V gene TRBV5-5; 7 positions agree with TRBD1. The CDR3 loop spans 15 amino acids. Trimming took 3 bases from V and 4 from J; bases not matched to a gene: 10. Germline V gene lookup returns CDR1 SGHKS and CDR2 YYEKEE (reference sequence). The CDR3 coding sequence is TGTGCCAGCAGCTCCCGACAGGGAATGACGTACGAGCAGTACTTC. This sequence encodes CASSSRQGMTYEQYF.

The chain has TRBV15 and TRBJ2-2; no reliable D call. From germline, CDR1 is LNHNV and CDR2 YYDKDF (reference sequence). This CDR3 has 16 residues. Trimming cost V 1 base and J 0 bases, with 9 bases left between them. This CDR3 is CATSRALRANTGELFF. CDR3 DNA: TGTGCCACCAGCAGAGCGTTAAGGGCGAACACCGGGGAGCTGTTTTTT.

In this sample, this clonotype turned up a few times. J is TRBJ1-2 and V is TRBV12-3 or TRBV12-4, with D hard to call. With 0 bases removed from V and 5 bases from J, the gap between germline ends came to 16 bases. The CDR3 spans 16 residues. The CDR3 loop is CASSLASGFGVYGYTF. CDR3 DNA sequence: TGTGCCAGCAGTTTAGCCTCCGGGTTCGGGGTATATGGCTACACCTTC.

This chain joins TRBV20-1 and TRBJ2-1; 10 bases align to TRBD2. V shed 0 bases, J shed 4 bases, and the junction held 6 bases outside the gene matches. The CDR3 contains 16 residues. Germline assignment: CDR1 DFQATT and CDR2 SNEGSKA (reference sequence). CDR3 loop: CSARDPASGSYNEQFF. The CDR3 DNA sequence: TGCAGTGCTAGAGATCCGGCTAGCGGGAGTTACAATGAGCAGTTCTTC.

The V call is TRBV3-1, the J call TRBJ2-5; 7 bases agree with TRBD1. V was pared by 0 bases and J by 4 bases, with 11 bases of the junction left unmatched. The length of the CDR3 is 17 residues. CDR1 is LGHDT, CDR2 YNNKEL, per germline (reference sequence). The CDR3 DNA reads TGTGCCAGCAGCCAAGAGAGGAAGGGGGCGTTGGTAGAGACCCAGTACTTC. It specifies CASSQERKGALVETQYF.

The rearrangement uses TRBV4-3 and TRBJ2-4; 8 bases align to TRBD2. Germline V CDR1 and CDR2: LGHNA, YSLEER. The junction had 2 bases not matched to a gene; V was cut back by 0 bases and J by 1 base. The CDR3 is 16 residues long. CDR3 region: CASSQDSGVAKNIQYF. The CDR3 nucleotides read TGCGCCAGCAGCCAAGATAGCGGGGTGGCCAAAAACATTCAGTACTTC.

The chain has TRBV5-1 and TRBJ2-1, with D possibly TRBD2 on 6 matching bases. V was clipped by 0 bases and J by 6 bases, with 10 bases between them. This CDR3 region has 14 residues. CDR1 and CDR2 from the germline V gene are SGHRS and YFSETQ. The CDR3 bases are TGCGCCAGCAGCTTGGGGACGGAGGGCAATGAGCAGTTCTTC. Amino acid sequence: CASSLGTEGNEQFF.

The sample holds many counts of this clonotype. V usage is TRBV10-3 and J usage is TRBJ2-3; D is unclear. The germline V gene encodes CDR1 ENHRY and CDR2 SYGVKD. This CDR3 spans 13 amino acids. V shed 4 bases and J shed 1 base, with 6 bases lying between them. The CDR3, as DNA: TGTGCCATCAGTGCACCTGGCACAGATACGCAGTATTTT. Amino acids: CAISAPGTDTQYF.

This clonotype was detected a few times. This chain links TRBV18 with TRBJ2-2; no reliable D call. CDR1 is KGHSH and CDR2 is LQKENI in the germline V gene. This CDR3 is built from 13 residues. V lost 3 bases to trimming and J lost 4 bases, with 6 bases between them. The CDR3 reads CASSPESTGELFF. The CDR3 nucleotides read TGTGCCAGCTCACCGGAGAGCACCGGGGAGCTGTTTTTT.

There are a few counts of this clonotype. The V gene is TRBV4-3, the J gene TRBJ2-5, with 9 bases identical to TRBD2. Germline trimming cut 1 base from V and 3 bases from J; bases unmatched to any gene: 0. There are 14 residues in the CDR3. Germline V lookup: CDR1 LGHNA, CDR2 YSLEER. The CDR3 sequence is CASSQASGEETQYF. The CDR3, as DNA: TGCGCCAGCAGCCAAGCTAGCGGGGAAGAGACCCAGTACTTC.

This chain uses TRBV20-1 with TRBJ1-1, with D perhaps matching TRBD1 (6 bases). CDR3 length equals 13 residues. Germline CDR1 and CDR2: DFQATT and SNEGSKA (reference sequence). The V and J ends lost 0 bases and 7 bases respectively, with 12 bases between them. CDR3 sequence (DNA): TGCAGTGCTAGAGATCAGGGGATGGGTGAAGCTTTCTTT. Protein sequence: CSARDQGMGEAFF.

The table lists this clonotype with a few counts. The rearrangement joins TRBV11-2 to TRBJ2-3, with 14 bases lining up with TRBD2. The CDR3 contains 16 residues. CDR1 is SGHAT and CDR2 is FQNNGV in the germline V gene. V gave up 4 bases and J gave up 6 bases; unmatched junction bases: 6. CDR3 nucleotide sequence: TGTGCCAGCAGCTCCCCCTGGACTAGCGGGAGGGATACGCAGTATTTT. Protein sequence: CASSSPWTSGRDTQYF. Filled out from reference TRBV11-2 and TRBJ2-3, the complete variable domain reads EAGVAQSPRYKIIEKRQSVAFWCNPISGHATLYWYQQILGQGPKLLIQFQNNGVVDDSQLPKDRFSAERLKGVDSTLKIQPAKLEDSAVYLCASSSPWTSGRDTQYFGPGTRLTVL.

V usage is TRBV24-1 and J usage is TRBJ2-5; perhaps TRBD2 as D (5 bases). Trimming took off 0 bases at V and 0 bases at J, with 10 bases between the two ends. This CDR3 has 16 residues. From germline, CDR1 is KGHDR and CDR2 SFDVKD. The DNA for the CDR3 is TGTGCCACCAGTGATTTGATGACGGGAAACCAAGAGACCCAGTACTTC. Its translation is CATSDLMTGNQETQYF.

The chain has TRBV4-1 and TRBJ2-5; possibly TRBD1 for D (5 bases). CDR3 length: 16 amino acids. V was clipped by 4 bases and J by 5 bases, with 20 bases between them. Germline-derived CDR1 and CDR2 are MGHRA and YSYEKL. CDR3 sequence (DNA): TGCGCCAGCAGCCCCTCTCTTCAGGCAGGGCAGGAGACCCAGTACTTC. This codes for CASSPSLQAGQETQYF.

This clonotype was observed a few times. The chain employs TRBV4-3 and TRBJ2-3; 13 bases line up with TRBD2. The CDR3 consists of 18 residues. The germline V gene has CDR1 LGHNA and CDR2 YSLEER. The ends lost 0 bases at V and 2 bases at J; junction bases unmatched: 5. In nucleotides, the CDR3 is TGCGCCAGCAGCCAAGACAGGACTAGCGGGGGTCCCACAGATACGCAGTATTTT. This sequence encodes CASSQDRTSGGPTDTQYF.

The CDR3 region is CASTVGPPYGYTF. For the CDR3, the DNA is TGTGCCAGCACGGTAGGGCCTCCCTATGGCTACACCTTC. The chain carries TRBV2 and TRBJ1-2; D unclear. The V end lost 7 bases, the J end lost 4 bases, and 13 bases lay between the germline ends. The CDR3 length is 13 residues. The germline V gene has CDR1 SNHLY and CDR2 FYNNEI.

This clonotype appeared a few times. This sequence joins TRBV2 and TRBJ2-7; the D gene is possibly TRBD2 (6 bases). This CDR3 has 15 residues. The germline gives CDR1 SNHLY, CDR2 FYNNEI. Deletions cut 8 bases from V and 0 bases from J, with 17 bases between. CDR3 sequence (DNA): TGTGCCAGCCTGCTCTCGGCGGGGAACTCCTACGAGCAGTACTTC. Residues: CASLLSAGNSYEQYF.